What follows are 9 T cell receptor beta chains derived from one specimen sequenced in a study of monozygotic twins with inflammatory bowel disease. TCRdb derives one entry per CDR3 protein from the 5' RACE reads, leaving out DNA. Its table lists 300,000 to 350,000 distinct CDR3 sequences. Sequenced sample: blood. Receptors originate from a human donor with ulcerative colitis or Crohn's disease, or a healthy co-twin of an affected twin (not recorded which).

This rearrangement joins TRBV6-5 to TRBJ2-7; as DNA is missing, the TRBD1 call by TCRdb cannot be tested. The CDR3 is 19 amino acids. Germline V gene data show CDR1 as MNHEY and CDR2 as SVGAGI. This CDR3 reads CASSYLAAGDGGRRGEQYF.

This chain uses TRBV18 with TRBJ1-5. Germline-derived CDR1 and CDR2 are KGHSH and LQKENI. The length of the CDR3 is 14 residues. CDR3 loop: CASSPVDRNQPQYF.

This rearrangement joins TRBV28 to TRBJ2-1; TCRdb's D call, TRBD2, is unchecked because there is no DNA. This CDR3 has 18 amino acids. CDR1 and CDR2 from the germline V gene are MDHEN and SYDVKM. CDR3 in amino acids: CASSSLRPAKLSYNEQFF.

The V and J genes are TRBV10-3 and TRBJ2-1; TCRdb selects TRBD1, and the lack of DNA leaves this call unchecked. Germline lookup yields CDR1 ENHRY and CDR2 SYGVKD. This CDR3 spans 16 amino acids. CDR3 loop: CAISELQGGIGNEQFF.

V is TRBV5-6 and J is TRBJ2-3; the TCRdb D gene call, TRBD2, has no DNA to confirm it. The germline CDR1 and CDR2 sequences are SGHDT and YYEEEE. The CDR3 contains 13 residues. The CDR3 here is CASSLDGRDTQYF.

The CDR3 spells CASSPFLIAGRRGNEQFF. The chain couples TRBV11-2 to TRBJ2-1; TCRdb names TRBD2, which stays unverified in the absence of DNA. Germline CDR1 SGHAT, CDR2 FQNNGV. The CDR3 spans 18 residues.

The chain uses TRBV5-1 and TRBJ2-7. This CDR3 spans 14 amino acids. CDR1 is SGHRS and CDR2 is YFSETQ in the germline V gene. The CDR3 loop reads CASSLGRGLYEQYF.

The chain is built from TRBV5-1 and TRBJ1-1; the D gene TCRdb calls, TRBD1, cannot be checked with no DNA. Germline V gives CDR1 SGHRS, CDR2 YFSETQ. The CDR3 contains 15 residues. CDR3 loop: CASSLEATGGTEAFF.

The chain joins TRBV11-3 to TRBJ2-1; TCRdb reports TRBD1, a call that lacks DNA to check it against. The CDR3 is 15 amino acids. Germline assignment: CDR1 SGHNT and CDR2 YENEEA. CDR3 in amino acids: CASSLGPGPHNEQFF.